These 2 T cell receptor beta chains were all obtained from the same sample, sequenced in a study of beta chain features in type 1 diabetes. Which antigens these TCRs recognize remains unknown. Reverse transcription of all isolated RNA meant that expressed TCRB transcripts were sequenced. Libraries were prepared by immunoSEQ multiplex PCR; TCRdb keeps only in-frame clonotypes and omits some of them. The sample gives 280,000 or so clones, over 12% of which show up once; roughly 0.015% is in the top ten. General study findings and limits: When Type 1 diabetes patients were examined, their TCRB CDR3s proved moderately but significantly shorter in all four CD4+ subsets.

The source material was naive CD4+ T cells from blood. The receptor set was obtained from a man in his late teens or twenties with type 1 diabetes.

This sequence joins TRBV29-1 and TRBJ2-5; 10 bases fit TRBD2. Germline CDR1 SQVTM, CDR2 ANQGSEA. Trimming removed 6 bases from V and 4 bases from J; junction bases left unmatched: 5. The CDR3 consists of 13 residues. The CDR3 sequence: CSVSGRVRETQYF. The CDR3 DNA sequence: TGCAGCGTCAGCGGGAGGGTTAGAGAGACCCAGTACTTC.

The genes are TRBV4-1 and TRBJ2-1, with D tentatively TRBD1 (6 bases). The CDR3 is 16 residues long. The germline V gene has CDR1 MGHRA and CDR2 YSYEKL. Trimming shortened V by 5 bases and J by 1 base, and 15 bases separated the two germline ends. The CDR3 sequence: CASSSPTGKSYNEQFF. The DNA for the CDR3 is TGCGCCAGCAGCTCACCAACAGGGAAATCCTACAATGAGCAGTTCTTC.